The 13 T cell receptor beta chains below come from one sample, sequenced in a study of radiotherapy plus CTLA-4 blockade in lung cancer. The assay was immunoSEQ multiplex PCR, and TCRdb's table has in-frame clones only and misses some. Of some 96,000 clones in the sample, about 90% were seen once. Sequenced here: peripheral blood, sampled from a patient treated with radiotherapy plus ipilimumab. The receptors were gathered from a human donor with non-small cell lung cancer that progressed on radiotherapy plus ipilimumab.

The chain has TRBV19 and TRBJ2-5; 9 positions agree with TRBD2. J gave up 1 base and V 5 bases, and 5 bases lay outside the gene matches. In germline, CDR1 is LNHDA, CDR2 SQIVND (reference sequence). The CDR3 length is 15 residues. The CDR3 protein is CASSDTSGPQETQYF. The CDR3 DNA reads as TGTGCCAGTAGTGACACTAGCGGGCCCCAAGAGACCCAGTACTTC.

The chain joins TRBV19 to TRBJ2-7; 9 bases are shared with TRBD1. There are 15 residues in the CDR3. Germline V gene lookup returns CDR1 LNHDA and CDR2 SQIVND (reference sequence). The V and J ends lost 4 bases and 2 bases, in that order; junction bases with no gene match: 6. The CDR3 DNA is TGTGCCAGTAGTAAGGGACAGGGACCTACCTACGAGCAGTACTTC. It specifies CASSKGQGPTYEQYF.

This chain links TRBV7-9 with TRBJ1-2; D remains unclear. The CDR3 extends over 13 amino acids. Trimming left V 0 bases short and J 4 bases short, with 6 bases between. Germline V CDR1 and CDR2: SEHNR, FQNEAQ (reference sequence). In DNA, the CDR3 is TGTGCCAGCAGCTTAGCGACACTCTATGGCTACACCTTC. Translated, it gives CASSLATLYGYTF.

CDR3: CASQGSDRGFTGELFF. In DNA form, the CDR3 reads TGCGCCAGCCAAGGGAGTGACAGGGGATTCACCGGGGAGCTGTTTTTT. This chain connects TRBV10-1 to TRBJ2-2; TRBD1 agrees at 8 bases. V dropped 8 bases and J dropped 4; count of bases not matched to a gene: 12. The CDR3 runs to 16 residues. Per the germline V gene, CDR1 is WNHNN and CDR2 is SYGVQD (reference sequence).

This sequence joins TRBV27 and TRBJ2-7, with TRBD2 identical over 7 bases. The length of the CDR3 is 15 residues. V lost 4 bases to trimming and J lost 0 bases; unmatched junction nucleotides: 6. Germline V lookup: CDR1 MNHEY, CDR2 SMNVEV (reference sequence). CDR3 in amino acids: CASSSWEGGSYEQYF. CDR3 coding DNA: TGTGCCAGCAGTTCGTGGGAGGGCGGCTCCTACGAGCAGTACTTC.

Here the CDR3 reads CASSLAGPETQYF. The CDR3 DNA reads as TGTGCCAGCTCCCTGGCAGGGCCCGAGACCCAGTACTTC. V gene TRBV19 combines with J gene TRBJ2-5, with a possible D match to TRBD1 (5 bases). CDR1 and CDR2 (germline): LNHDA, SQIVND (reference sequence). This CDR3 is built from 13 residues. Trimming shortened V by 9 bases and J by 5 bases, and 16 bases separated the two germline ends. Full variable domain (outside the CDR3, taken from reference TRBV19 and TRBJ2-5): DGGITQSPKYLFRKEGQNVTLSCEQNLNHDAMYWYRQDPGQGLRLIYYSQIVNDFQKGDIAEGYSVSREKKESFPLTVTSAQKNPTAFYLCASSLAGPETQYFGPGTRLLVL.

The genes are TRBV5-1 and TRBJ2-7; no definite D call. The CDR3 runs to 14 residues. Germline V gives CDR1 SGHRS, CDR2 YFSETQ. The V and J ends lost 7 bases and 2 bases respectively, with 16 bases between them. The CDR3 sequence: CASGYAESPYEQYF. As DNA, the CDR3 is TGCGCCAGCGGGTATGCAGAATCCCCCTACGAGCAGTACTTC. Variable domain in full (rest from reference TRBV5-1 and TRBJ2-7): KAGVTQTPRYLIKTRGQQVTLSCSPISGHRSVSWYQQTPGQGLQFLFEYFSETQRNKGNFPGRFSGRQFSNSRSEMNVSTLELGDSALYLCASGYAESPYEQYFGPGTRLTVT.

The genes are TRBV2 and TRBJ2-7; D gene uncertain. This CDR3 is 15 amino acids long. Germline CDR1 is SNHLY and CDR2 is FYNNEI. Deletions cut 4 bases from V and 6 bases from J, with 19 bases between. The CDR3 sequence: CASSALDATASEQYF. The CDR3, as DNA: TGTGCCAGCAGTGCCTTAGACGCCACGGCGTCCGAGCAGTACTTC.

This clone was counted a single time. The CDR3 region is CASRRAGNTGELFF. DNA for the CDR3: TGTGCCAGCAGGAGAGCAGGGAACACCGGGGAGCTGTTTTTT. The V and J genes are TRBV11-2 and TRBJ2-2; D gene unclear. The CDR3 is 14 amino acids. CDR1 is SGHAT, CDR2 FQNNGV, per germline. V gave up 6 bases and J gave up 1 base, with 9 bases separating them. The full variable domain, in which reference TRBV11-2 and TRBJ2-2 provide the parts outside the CDR3, is EAGVAQSPRYKIIEKRQSVAFWCNPISGHATLYWYQQILGQGPKLLIQFQNNGVVDDSQLPKDRFSAERLKGVDSTLKIQPAKLEDSAVYLCASRRAGNTGELFFGEGSRLTVL.

This chain links TRBV7-6 with TRBJ1-2, with 8 positions matching TRBD1. The V and J ends lost 7 bases and 4 bases, in that order; junction bases with no gene match: 11. This CDR3 spans 15 amino acids. Germline V gene lookup returns CDR1 SGHVS and CDR2 FNYEAQ. CDR3 amino acids: CASTLGRGRGYGYTF. The CDR3 bases are TGTGCCAGCACCCTAGGCAGGGGGCGCGGCTATGGCTACACCTTC. The variable domain in full, with the rest retrieved from reference TRBV7-6 and TRBJ1-2, is GAGVSQSPRYKVTKRGQDVALRCDPISGHVSLYWYRQALGQGPEFLTYFNYEAQQDKSGLPNDRFSAERPEGSISTLTIQRTEQRDSAMYRCASTLGRGRGYGYTFGSGTRLTVV.

This chain connects TRBV29-1 to TRBJ2-1; TRBD2 matches at 7 bases. CDR1 is SQVTM and CDR2 is ANQGSEA in the germline V gene. The CDR3 contains 14 residues. Unmatched junction bases numbered 13, after V lost 4 bases and J lost 10 bases. CDR3 loop: CSVGGREDGGEQFF. The CDR3 DNA follows: TGCAGCGTTGGGGGACGGGAGGACGGGGGGGAGCAGTTCTTC.

The CDR3: CASSSGTVMADTQYF. The CDR3 coding sequence is TGTGCCAGCAGTTCCGGGACAGTAATGGCAGATACGCAGTATTTT. The chain links TRBV6-1 to TRBJ2-3; 7 bases agree with TRBD1. V dropped 5 bases and J dropped 4; count of bases not matched to a gene: 9. CDR1 MNHNS and CDR2 SASEGT come from the germline V gene. The CDR3 loop spans 15 amino acids.

This sequence joins TRBV7-2 and TRBJ1-2, with D perhaps TRBD1 (6 bases). CDR1 is SGHTA and CDR2 is FQGNSA in the germline V gene. This CDR3 is 15 amino acids long. Trimming pared 0 bases from V and 6 bases from J, leaving 14 bases between. The CDR3 DNA reads TGTGCCAGCAGCTTAGCTCTCCCAGGGGCGGATGGCTACACCTTC. Its protein is CASSLALPGADGYTF.